These T cell receptor beta chains were read from a single sample in a study of cytomegalovirus exposure and HLA in healthy donors. Assay used: immunoSEQ multiplex PCR; TCRdb lists only in-frame clones, some missing. The data contain just over 150,000 clones, approximately 86% of them singletons. The sample consisted of PBMCs. Receptors were obtained from a woman in her late teens or twenties in good health and CMV-seronegative. Both conserved end residues are part of each CDR3. The order of the fields is CDR3 length, J gene, V gene, clone size, D gene, CDR3 DNA, CDR3 protein. The D gene is left open where the match is weak. Not every row has a clone size; where given, it reads once, few, many or a size class.

14,TRBJ2-2,TRBV28,.,TRBD2,TGTGCCAGCAGACTAACGGGGGGCACCGGGGAGCTGTTTTTT,CASRLTGGTGELFF
15,TRBJ2-1,TRBV18,.,TRBD2,TGTGCCAGCTCACCGGGACTAGCGGGATACAATGAGCAGTTCTTC,CASSPGLAGYNEQFF
12,TRBJ2-5,TRBV2,.,.,TGTGCCAGCAGTCCAGGGGCAGCGACCCAGTACTTC,CASSPGAATQYF
15,TRBJ2-2,TRBV7-2,.,TRBD1,TGTGCCAGCAGCTTAGGGACAGGGGAGGCCGGGGAGCTGTTTTTT,CASSLGTGEAGELFF
15,TRBJ2-7,TRBV6-1,once,.,TGTGCCAGCAGTGAAGCGTTAGGACAAAATTACGAGCAGTACTTC,CASSEALGQNYEQYF
14,TRBJ2-4,TRBV27,.,TRBD2,TGTGCCAGCAGTCCATGGACTAGTACGAACATTCAGTACTTC,CASSPWTSTNIQYF
17,TRBJ2-1,TRBV19,.,TRBD2,TGTGCCAGTAGTCCGCGGACTAGCGGGAGGACCTACAATGAGCAGTTCTTC,CASSPRTSGRTYNEQFF
14,TRBJ1-2,TRBV19,.,.,TGTGCCAGTAGTATAGACAGGTCTGGCTATGGCTACACCTTC,CASSIDRSGYGYTF
16,TRBJ2-1,TRBV7-9,.,TRBD1,TGTGCCAGCAGCTTACTTAGGACAGGGGGAACAGATGAGCAGTTCTTC,CASSLLRTGGTDEQFF
16,TRBJ2-3,TRBV7-3,.,TRBD2,TGTGCCAGCAGCTCACTAGCGTTCTCTAGCACAGATACGCAGTATTTT,CASSSLAFSSTDTQYF
14,TRBJ2-7,TRBV19,.,TRBD1,TGTGCCAGTAGGACCCGGGACAGGGCCTACGAGCAGTACTTC,CASRTRDRAYEQYF
15,TRBJ1-5,TRBV7-2,.,.,TGTGCCAGCAGCTTAGTGGGGGGTGACAATCAGCCCCAGCATTTT,CASSLVGGDNQPQHF
15,TRBJ1-4,TRBV7-9,.,.,TGTGCCAGCAGCTTAGTGACCAGGGCCACTGAAAAACTGTTTTTT,CASSLVTRATEKLFF
14,TRBJ1-4,TRBV5-1,.,.,TGCGCCAGCAGCTTGGGACAGGAGAATGAAAAACTGTTTTTT,CASSLGQENEKLFF
17,TRBJ1-1,TRBV10-3,.,TRBD1,TGTGCCATCAGTGGGGGACAGGGGGGGAATGTGAACACTGAAGCTTTCTTT,CAISGGQGGNVNTEAFF
15,TRBJ1-1,TRBV28,.,TRBD1,TGTGCCAGCAGTCCGTCGACAGGGGCGAACACTGAAGCTTTCTTT,CASSPSTGANTEAFF
13,TRBJ1-1,TRBV6-5,few,.,TGTGCCAGCAGTTATGGCAGGAACACTGAAGCTTTCTTT,CASSYGRNTEAFF
15,TRBJ2-7,TRBV19,.,.,TGTGCCAGTAGTATCTGGGCCCCCGGATCCTACGAGCAGTACTTC,CASSIWAPGSYEQYF
16,TRBJ2-7,TRBV4-1,.,.,TGCGCCAGCAGCCAAGACCGGTCAACCGGGGGTTACGAGCAGTACTTC,CASSQDRSTGGYEQYF
13,TRBJ1-2,TRBV29-1,once,.,TGCAGCGTTGAAGAAGCGGAGCGTTATGGCTACACCTTC,CSVEEAERYGYTF
13,TRBJ2-5,TRBV2,.,TRBD2,TGTGCCACAAGCGGGAACCCGCAAGAGACCCAGTACTTC,CATSGNPQETQYF
18,TRBJ2-5,TRBV23-1,.,TRBD2,TGCGCCAGCAGTCAATCGGCAGGGACTAGCGGGCGAAGGGAGACCCAGTACTTC,CASSQSAGTSGRRETQYF
14,TRBJ1-5,TRBV5-1,once,.,TGCGCCAGCAGCTTGAACGGCCAGGATCAGCCCCAGCATTTT,CASSLNGQDQPQHF
12,TRBJ2-7,TRBV25-1,.,.,TGTGCCAGCAGTGTCTCCTCCTACGAGCAGTACTTC,CASSVSSYEQYF
13,TRBJ2-7,TRBV28,.,.,TGTGCCAGCAGTTTGCAGGGCTCCTACGAGCAGTACTTC,CASSLQGSYEQYF
16,TRBJ1-1,TRBV5-1,once,TRBD1,TGCGCCAGCAGCCCGGGACAGGGGGCCCCTGGAAATGAAGCTTTCTTT,CASSPGQGAPGNEAFF
15,TRBJ2-1,TRBV6-1,.,.,TGTGCCAGCAGGGGTCTAGGGGCAAAGGGCAATGAGCAGTTCTTC,CASRGLGAKGNEQFF
13,TRBJ2-2,TRBV5-1,.,.,TGCGCCAGCAGCTTAGGGAGCACCGGGGAGCTGTTTTTT,CASSLGSTGELFF